This T cell receptor beta chain is drawn from a study of blood T cell repertoires in COVID-19. Overall study: The United States, Italy and Spain were the sources of the acute and convalescent COVID-19 samples.

The table came from immunoSEQ multiplex PCR; TCRdb's copy has only in-frame clones and leaves some out. There are roughly 410,000 clones in the sample; around 87% occur only once, and 2% to 2.5% lies in the top ten. V lost 5 bases to trimming and J lost 7 bases; unmatched junction nucleotides: 16. CDR3 length equals 16 residues. V is TRBV5-3 and J is TRBJ1-2; 8 bases map to TRBD1. TRBV5-3 is identified as an open reading frame with a role that is uncertain. The sample comprised peripheral blood. This TCR derives from a woman aged 60-70 years with COVID-19, enrolled during active disease. The CDR3 loop is CARRKGVRQGTGGYTF. The CDR3 nucleotides are TGTGCCAGAAGGAAGGGGGTCCGGCAGGGGACAGGTGGCTACACCTTC.